The rows below give T cell receptor beta chains drawn from one sample of a study of blood T cells in healthy people across ages. TCRdb ran MiXCR on the 5' RACE reads and lists one entry per CDR3 protein. The table includes around 990,000 distinct CDR3 sequences, roughly two fifths detected once. The sequencing sample was made of blood. The source is a man aged 18 to 30 in good health. CDR3s include the opening cysteine and the closing phenylalanine or tryptophan. The D gene is left open where the match is weak. Clone size is stated in some rows and not others, as once, few, many or a class when expanded.

j_call	d_call	v_call	clone_size	cdr3_nt	cdr3_aa
TRBJ2-7	-	TRBV20-1	-	TGCAGTGCTAAATCCGGGGCTAGCTCCTACGAGCAGTACTTC	CSAKSGASSYEQYF
TRBJ1-5	-	TRBV20-1	-	TGCAGTGTTCTCGGGCAGGGGAAGGGTCAGCCCCAGCATTTT	CSVLGQGKGQPQHF
TRBJ1-1	-	TRBV29-1	few	TGCAGCGTTGTATACAGGCCGAACACTGAAGCTTTCTTT	CSVVYRPNTEAFF
TRBJ2-3	TRBD2	TRBV4-3	-	TGCGCCAGCAGCCAAGACGAATCTAGCGGTACGCAGTATTTT	CASSQDESSGTQYF
TRBJ2-1	TRBD1	TRBV5-1	-	TGCGCCAGCAGCTTTCAGGGGGCGCTCGCCAATGATCAGTTCTTC	CASSFQGALANDQFF
TRBJ2-1	-	TRBV20-1	-	TGCAGTACTAGTGGACAGTCTATAGCCTACAATGAGCAGTTCTTC	CSTSGQSIAYNEQFF
TRBJ1-1	-	TRBV14	-	TGTGCCAGCAGGCCACACGGGGCTTGGGACACTGAAGCTTTCTTT	CASRPHGAWDTEAFF
TRBJ2-7	-	TRBV12-5	few	TGTGCTAGTGGTTTCCTAAATCTCGAGCAGTACTTC	CASGFLNLEQYF
TRBJ1-3	-	TRBV4-3	few	TGCGCCAGCAGCCAAGTTTGGGAATCCACCATATATTTT	CASSQVWESTIYF
TRBJ1-2	-	TRBV7-8	-	TGTGCCAGCAGCTTAAACCCGACAGTCTATGGCTACACCTTC	CASSLNPTVYGYTF
TRBJ1-5	TRBD1	TRBV29-1	-	TGCAGCGCCGCAGGGGGCGCCTCGGCGCCCCAGCATTTT	CSAAGGASAPQHF
TRBJ2-2	-	TRBV6-2/TRBV6-3	-	TGTGCCAGTGTTGATAAGGGGCCCGGGGAGCTGTTTTTT	CASVDKGPGELFF
TRBJ2-7	TRBD1	TRBV27	few	TGTGCCAGCAGTTTAACAGGGGCTGATTACGAGCAGTACTTC	CASSLTGADYEQYF
TRBJ1-2	-	TRBV6-5	-	TGTGCCAGCAGTTCTAATGGGGGGTATGGCTACACCTTC	CASSSNGGYGYTF
TRBJ1-1	TRBD1	TRBV20-1	-	TGCAGTGCTCAAGACAGGGGATGGACTGAAGCTTTCTTT	CSAQDRGWTEAFF
TRBJ2-4	-	TRBV4-3	few	TGCGCCAGCAGCCCCGGGGCCACTACTATAAACATTCAGTACTTC	CASSPGATTINIQYF
TRBJ1-1	-	TRBV20-1	few	TGCAGTGCTACATACCGACCGCCGACTGAAGCTTTCTTT	CSATYRPPTEAFF
TRBJ2-7	TRBD2	TRBV7-2	-	TGTGCCAGCAGCTTAGCCGGGACTAGCGGCCACAATGAGCAGTACTTC	CASSLAGTSGHNEQYF
TRBJ2-1	-	TRBV11-2	-	TGTGCCAGCAGCTTTAGGATGGAGGGTGGGTTCTTC	CASSFRMEGGFF
TRBJ2-7	-	TRBV4-3	-	TGCGCCAGCAGCCAGCAGAGATCCTACAATGAGCAGTACTTC	CASSQQRSYNEQYF
TRBJ1-1	-	TRBV7-2	few	TGTGCCAGCAGCTTAGACCGGGGTCGATCTGAAGCTTTCTTT	CASSLDRGRSEAFF
TRBJ1-2	-	TRBV9	-	TGTGCCAGCAGCGTAGGTGGACGGACCTATGGCTACACCTTC	CASSVGGRTYGYTF
TRBJ2-7	-	TRBV29-1	-	TGCAGCGCCCAATCCAGGGGCTACGAGCAGTACTTC	CSAQSRGYEQYF
TRBJ2-1	-	TRBV12-3/TRBV12-4	-	TGTGCCAGCAGTTTCCCTGTGGGAGCCCGTAGTGAGCAGTTCTTC	CASSFPVGARSEQFF
TRBJ1-5	-	TRBV12-3/TRBV12-4	-	TGTGCCAGCAGTACATCCCCCTTTCAGCCCCAGCATTTT	CASSTSPFQPQHF
TRBJ2-3	-	TRBV7-3	many	TGTGCCAGCAGCTTATGGGAATCCCACTCTAGCACAGATACGCAGTATTTT	CASSLWESHSSTDTQYF
TRBJ2-1	TRBD2	TRBV4-3	few	TGCGCCAGCAGCCACGAGATAGCGGGGGGGCTCAATGAGCAGTTCTTC	CASSHEIAGGLNEQFF
TRBJ1-2	-	TRBV20-1	-	TGCAGTGCTAGAGACAGCGTATCGCGAATCTACACCTTC	CSARDSVSRIYTF
TRBJ2-7	-	TRBV11-3	-	TGTGCCAGCAGCTTAGATCTGAACTACGAGCAGTACTTC	CASSLDLNYEQYF
TRBJ2-1	TRBD2	TRBV4-3	few	TGCGCCAGCAGCCAAGGGACCGGACTAGCGGGGGCTTACAATGAGCAGTTCTTC	CASSQGTGLAGAYNEQFF
TRBJ2-1	-	TRBV4-1	few	TGCGCCAGCAGCCAAAGGGACTCCGGATCTTACAATGAGCAGTTCTTC	CASSQRDSGSYNEQFF
TRBJ1-6	-	TRBV27	few	TGTGCCAGCAGAACACTATCGAGCTCCTATAATTCACCCCTCCACTTT	CASRTLSSSYNSPLHF
TRBJ1-1	-	TRBV5-4	-	TGTGCCAGCAGCTTCGCGCCCGGCCAGAACACTGAAGCTTTCTTT	CASSFAPGQNTEAFF
TRBJ2-2	-	TRBV5-1	-	TGCGCCAGCAGCTTCGAAGGACTTCCCCCCGGGGAGCTGTTTTTT	CASSFEGLPPGELFF
TRBJ2-7	-	TRBV2	few	TGTGCCAGCCGTGGAGGGGTGTTGAACGAGCAGTACTTC	CASRGGVLNEQYF
TRBJ2-1	-	TRBV12-3/TRBV12-4	many	TGTGCCAGCAGTTTAGGGCACCCCGATGAGCAGTTCTTC	CASSLGHPDEQFF
TRBJ2-7	TRBD1	TRBV29-1	-	TGCAGCGTTGACCTGGACAGGGGGTCCTACAATGAGCAGTACTTC	CSVDLDRGSYNEQYF
TRBJ1-1	-	TRBV6-5	few	TGTGCCAGCACGGCCGAAAACCTCCTAGATACTGAAGCTTTCTTT	CASTAENLLDTEAFF
TRBJ1-6	-	TRBV3-1	few	TGTGCCAGCAGCCCTCTCACAGCAACACCTAATTCACCCCTCCACTTT	CASSPLTATPNSPLHF
TRBJ1-5	-	TRBV6-5	-	TGTGCCAGCAGCCAGCTATTCAATCAGCCCCAGCATTTT	CASSQLFNQPQHF
TRBJ2-7	-	TRBV7-2	many	TGTGCCAGCAGCTTAGGGGCAGTTAGCTCCTACGAGCAGTACTTC	CASSLGAVSSYEQYF
TRBJ1-2	-	TRBV7-9	-	TGTGCCAGCAGCCTCAGTACAGCTCAAAGCTATGGCTACACCTTC	CASSLSTAQSYGYTF
TRBJ2-3	-	TRBV15	-	TGTGCCACCAGCAGAGATCGGGCGGCAGATACGCAGTATTTT	CATSRDRAADTQYF
TRBJ1-1	-	TRBV5-1	-	TGCGCCAGCAGCCGTGATCCAGGGTTCTCCCCCGAACAGCCTGAAGCTTTCTTT	CASSRDPGFSPEQPEAFF
TRBJ1-1	-	TRBV6-6	-	TGTGCCAGCAGTAAACAACAGGGTTGGGGCACTGAAGCTTTCTTT	CASSKQQGWGTEAFF
TRBJ2-1	-	TRBV6-2/TRBV6-3	-	TGTGCCAGCAGTTACTCAGCTAGCGCCCGTTATCTGTTCTTC	CASSYSASARYLFF
TRBJ2-1	-	TRBV20-1	few	TGCAGTGCCCCTAAGGGGGGGCCACAGCAGTTCTTC	CSAPKGGPQQFF
TRBJ1-5	-	TRBV6-1	-	TGTGCCAGCACCATAGGGACAAGGGGCAATCAGCCCCAGCATTTT	CASTIGTRGNQPQHF
TRBJ2-5	TRBD2	TRBV3-1	-	TGTGCCAGCAGCCAACACGCCGGGACTATCAAAGAGACCCAGTACTTC	CASSQHAGTIKETQYF
TRBJ2-2	TRBD2	TRBV4-1	-	TGCGCCAGCAGCCGGCAAGCTAGCGGGCAAACGAACACCGGGGAGCTGTTTTTT	CASSRQASGQTNTGELFF
TRBJ2-1	TRBD2	TRBV2	few	TGTGCCAGCAGTGGTAGGAGCGGGGAGGCCTACAATGAGCAGTTCTTC	CASSGRSGEAYNEQFF
TRBJ2-3	-	TRBV15	-	TGTGCCACCAGCAGAGATCTGCAGGGACGCGCAGATACGCAGTATTTT	CATSRDLQGRADTQYF
TRBJ1-2	TRBD1	TRBV5-1	few	TGCGCCAGCAGCTTGTTCCAGGGGGCGATTGGAAATGGCTACACCTTC	CASSLFQGAIGNGYTF
TRBJ2-7	TRBD1	TRBV7-9	-	TGTGCCAGCAGCCATCCTTGGGACAGGGGTTCCTACGAGCAGTACTTC	CASSHPWDRGSYEQYF
TRBJ2-7	-	TRBV10-3	few	TGTGCCGCCCAGGGTGGTTACGAGCAGTACTTC	CAAQGGYEQYF
TRBJ2-1	TRBD1	TRBV6-5	many	TGTGCCAGCAGTTACGGGACAGCCTCCTACAATGAGCAGTTCTTC	CASSYGTASYNEQFF
TRBJ1-1	-	TRBV2	-	TGTGCCAGCAGAGTAACATCCGGGACGGTACCTGAAGCTTTCTTT	CASRVTSGTVPEAFF